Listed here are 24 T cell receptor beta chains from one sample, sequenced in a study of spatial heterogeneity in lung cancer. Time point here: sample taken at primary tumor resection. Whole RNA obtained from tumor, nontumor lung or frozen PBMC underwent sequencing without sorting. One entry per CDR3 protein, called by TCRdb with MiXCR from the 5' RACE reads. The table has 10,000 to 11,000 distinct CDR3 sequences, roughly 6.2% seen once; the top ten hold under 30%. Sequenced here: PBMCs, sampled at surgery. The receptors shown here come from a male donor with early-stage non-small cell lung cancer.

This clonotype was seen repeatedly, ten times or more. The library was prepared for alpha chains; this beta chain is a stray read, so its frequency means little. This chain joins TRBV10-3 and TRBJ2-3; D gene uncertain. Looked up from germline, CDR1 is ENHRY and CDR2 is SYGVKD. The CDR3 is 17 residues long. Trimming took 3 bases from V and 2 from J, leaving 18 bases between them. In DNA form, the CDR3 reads TGTGCCATCAGTGACCCCCAGTACAGCGAAACCACAGATACGCAGTATTTT. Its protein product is CAISDPQYSETTDTQYF.

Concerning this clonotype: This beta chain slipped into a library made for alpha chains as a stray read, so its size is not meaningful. CDR3 sequence (DNA): TGTGCCAGCAGTTTACGACGGCCGAACACTGAAGCTTTCTTT. Translation gives CASSLRRPNTEAFF. This rearrangement joins TRBV27 to TRBJ1-1, with no clear D. Trimming removed 2 bases at V and 1 base at J, with 8 bases between. The CDR3 is 14 amino acids. Germline CDR1 is MNHEY and CDR2 is SMNVEV (reference sequence).

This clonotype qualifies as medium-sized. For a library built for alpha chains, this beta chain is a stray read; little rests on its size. The CDR3 DNA follows: TGCAGCGTCCGGGAAGGAGATACGCAGTATTTT. Protein product: CSVREGDTQYF. This chain connects TRBV29-1 to TRBJ2-3, with D perhaps matching TRBD2 (5 bases). Germline CDR1 reads SQVTM; CDR2 reads ANQGSEA. The V gene lost 6 bases and the J gene lost 5 bases, with 9 bases spanning the gap. This CDR3 has 11 residues.

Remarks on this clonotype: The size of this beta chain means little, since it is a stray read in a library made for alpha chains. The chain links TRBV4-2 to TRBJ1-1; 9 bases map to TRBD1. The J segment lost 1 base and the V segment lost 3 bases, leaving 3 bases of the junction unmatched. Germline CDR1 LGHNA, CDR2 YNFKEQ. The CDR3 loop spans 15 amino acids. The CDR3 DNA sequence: TGTGCCAGCAGCCAGGGACAGGGACCGAACACTGAAGCTTTCTTT. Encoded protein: CASSQGQGPNTEAFF.

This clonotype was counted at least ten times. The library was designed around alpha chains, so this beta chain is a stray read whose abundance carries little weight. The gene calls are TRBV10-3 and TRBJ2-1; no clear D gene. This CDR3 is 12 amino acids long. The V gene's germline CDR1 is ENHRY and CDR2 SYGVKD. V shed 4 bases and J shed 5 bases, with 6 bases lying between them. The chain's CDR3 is CAISALHNEQFF. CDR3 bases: TGTGCCATCAGTGCCCTACACAATGAGCAGTTCTTC.

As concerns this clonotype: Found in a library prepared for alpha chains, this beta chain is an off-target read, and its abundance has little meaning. The CDR3 region has the DNA TGCGCCAGCAGCCCCTTAGCGACCAATGAGCAGTTCTTC. Translating gives CASSPLATNEQFF. The chain links TRBV10-1 to TRBJ2-1, with a weak D call TRBD2 (5 bases). There are 13 residues in the CDR3. Germline CDR1 and CDR2: WNHNN and SYGVQD (reference sequence). V was shortened by 6 bases and J by 6 bases, with 12 bases between the two germline ends.

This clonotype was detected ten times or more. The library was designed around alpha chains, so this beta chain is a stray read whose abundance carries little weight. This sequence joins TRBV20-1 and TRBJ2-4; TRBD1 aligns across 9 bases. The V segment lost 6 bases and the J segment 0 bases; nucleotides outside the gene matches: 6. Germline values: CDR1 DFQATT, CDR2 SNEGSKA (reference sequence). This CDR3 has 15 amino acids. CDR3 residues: CSALDRGKAKNIQYF. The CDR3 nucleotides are TGCAGTGCCCTGGACAGGGGAAAAGCCAAAAACATTCAGTACTTC.

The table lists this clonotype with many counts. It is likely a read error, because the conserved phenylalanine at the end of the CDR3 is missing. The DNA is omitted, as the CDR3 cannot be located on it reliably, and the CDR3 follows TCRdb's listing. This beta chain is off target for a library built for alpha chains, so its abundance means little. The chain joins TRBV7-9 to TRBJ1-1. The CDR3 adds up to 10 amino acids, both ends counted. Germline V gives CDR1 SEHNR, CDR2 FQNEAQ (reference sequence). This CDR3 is CASTPHGRGI.

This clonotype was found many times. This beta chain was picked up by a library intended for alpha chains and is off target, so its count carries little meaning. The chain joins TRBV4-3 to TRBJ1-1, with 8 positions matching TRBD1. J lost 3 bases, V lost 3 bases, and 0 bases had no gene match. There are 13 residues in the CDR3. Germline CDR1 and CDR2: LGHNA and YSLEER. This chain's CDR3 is CASSQDRDTEAFF. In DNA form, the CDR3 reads TGCGCCAGCAGCCAGGACAGGGACACTGAAGCTTTCTTT.

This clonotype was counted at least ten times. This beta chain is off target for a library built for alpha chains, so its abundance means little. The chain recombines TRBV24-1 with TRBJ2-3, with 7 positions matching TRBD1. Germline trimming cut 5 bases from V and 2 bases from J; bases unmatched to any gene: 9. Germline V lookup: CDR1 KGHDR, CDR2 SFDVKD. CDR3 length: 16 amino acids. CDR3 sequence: CATSGTGVFDTDTQYF. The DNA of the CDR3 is TGTGCCACCAGTGGAACAGGGGTGTTTGACACAGATACGCAGTATTTT.

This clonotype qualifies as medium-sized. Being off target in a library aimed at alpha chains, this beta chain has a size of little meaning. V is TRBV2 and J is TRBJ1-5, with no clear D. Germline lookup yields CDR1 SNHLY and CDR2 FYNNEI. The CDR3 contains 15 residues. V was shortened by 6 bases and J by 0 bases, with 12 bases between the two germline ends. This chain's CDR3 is CASRGSRGSNQPQHF. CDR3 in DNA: TGTGCCAGCAGGGGATCCCGCGGTAGCAATCAGCCCCAGCATTTT.

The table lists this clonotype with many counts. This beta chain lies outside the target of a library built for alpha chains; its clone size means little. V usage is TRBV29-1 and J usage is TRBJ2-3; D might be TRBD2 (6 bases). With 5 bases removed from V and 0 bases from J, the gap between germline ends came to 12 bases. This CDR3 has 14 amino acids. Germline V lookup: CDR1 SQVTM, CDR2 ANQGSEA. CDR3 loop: CSVIPGTSTDTQYF. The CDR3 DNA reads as TGCAGCGTTATCCCAGGGACTAGCACAGATACGCAGTATTTT.

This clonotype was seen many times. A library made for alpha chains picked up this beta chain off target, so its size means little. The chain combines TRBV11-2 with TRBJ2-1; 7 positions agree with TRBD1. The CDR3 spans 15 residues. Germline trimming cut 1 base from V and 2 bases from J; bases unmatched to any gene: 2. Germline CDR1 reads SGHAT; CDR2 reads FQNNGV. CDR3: CASSLARGTYNEQFF. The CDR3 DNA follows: TGTGCCAGCAGCTTAGCCAGGGGGACCTACAATGAGCAGTTCTTC. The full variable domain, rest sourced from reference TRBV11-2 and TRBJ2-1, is EAGVAQSPRYKIIEKRQSVAFWCNPISGHATLYWYQQILGQGPKLLIQFQNNGVVDDSQLPKDRFSAERLKGVDSTLKIQPAKLEDSAVYLCASSLARGTYNEQFFGPGTRLTVL.

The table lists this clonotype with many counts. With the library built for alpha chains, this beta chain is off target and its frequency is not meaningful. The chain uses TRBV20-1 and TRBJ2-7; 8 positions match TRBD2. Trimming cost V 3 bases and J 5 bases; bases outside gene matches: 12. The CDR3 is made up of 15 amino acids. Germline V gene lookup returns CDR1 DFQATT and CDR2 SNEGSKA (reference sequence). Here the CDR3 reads CSASLTSAQEDEQYF. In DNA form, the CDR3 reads TGCAGTGCTAGCTTGACTAGCGCACAAGAGGACGAGCAGTACTTC.

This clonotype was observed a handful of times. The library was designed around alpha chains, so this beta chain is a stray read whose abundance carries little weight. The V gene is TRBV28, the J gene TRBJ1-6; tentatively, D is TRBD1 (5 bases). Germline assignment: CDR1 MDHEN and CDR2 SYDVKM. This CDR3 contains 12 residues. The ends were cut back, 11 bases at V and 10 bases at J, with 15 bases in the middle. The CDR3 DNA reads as TGTGCCGGCCAGGGACCCGGATCACCCCTCCACTTT. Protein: CAGQGPGSPLHF. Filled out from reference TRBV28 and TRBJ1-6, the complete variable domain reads DVKVTQSSRYLVKRTGEKVFLECVQDMDHENMFWYRQDPGLGLRLIYFSYDVKMKEKGDIPEGYSVSREKKERFSLILESASTNQTSMYLCAGQGPGSPLHFGNGTRLTVT.

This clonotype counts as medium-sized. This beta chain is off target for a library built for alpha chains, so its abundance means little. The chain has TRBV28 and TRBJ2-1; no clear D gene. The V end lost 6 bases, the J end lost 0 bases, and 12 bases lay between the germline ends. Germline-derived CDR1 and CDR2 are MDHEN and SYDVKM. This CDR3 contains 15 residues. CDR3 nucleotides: TGTGCCAGCAGAGAATACCCTAGCTCCTACAATGAGCAGTTCTTC. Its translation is CASREYPSSYNEQFF.

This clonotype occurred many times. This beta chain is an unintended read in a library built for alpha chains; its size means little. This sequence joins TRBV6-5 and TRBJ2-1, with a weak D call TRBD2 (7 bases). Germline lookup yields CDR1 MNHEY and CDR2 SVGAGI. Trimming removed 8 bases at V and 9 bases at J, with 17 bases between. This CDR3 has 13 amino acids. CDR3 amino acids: CASSWEGESEQFF. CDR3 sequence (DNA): TGTGCCAGCTCTTGGGAGGGGGAGAGTGAGCAGTTCTTC.

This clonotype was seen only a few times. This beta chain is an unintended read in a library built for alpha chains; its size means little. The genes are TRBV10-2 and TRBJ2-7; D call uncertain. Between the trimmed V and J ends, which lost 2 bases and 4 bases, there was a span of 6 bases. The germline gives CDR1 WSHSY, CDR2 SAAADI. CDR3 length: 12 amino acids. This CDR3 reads CASSETEYEQYF. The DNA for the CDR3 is TGCGCCAGCAGTGAGACTGAATACGAGCAGTACTTC.

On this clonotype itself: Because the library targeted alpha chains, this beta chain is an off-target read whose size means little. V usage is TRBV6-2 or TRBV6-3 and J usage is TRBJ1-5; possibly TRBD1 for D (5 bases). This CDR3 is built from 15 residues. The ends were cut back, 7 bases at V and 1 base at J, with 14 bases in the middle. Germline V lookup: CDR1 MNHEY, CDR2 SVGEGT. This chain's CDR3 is CASTQLGLSNQPQHF. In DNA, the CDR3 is TGTGCCAGCACTCAATTGGGGCTCAGCAATCAGCCCCAGCATTTT.

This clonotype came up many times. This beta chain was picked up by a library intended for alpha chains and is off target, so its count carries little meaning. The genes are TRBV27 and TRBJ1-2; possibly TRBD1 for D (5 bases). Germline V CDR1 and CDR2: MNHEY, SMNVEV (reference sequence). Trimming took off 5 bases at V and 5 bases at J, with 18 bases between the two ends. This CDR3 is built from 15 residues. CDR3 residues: CASSLSGLNIYGYTF. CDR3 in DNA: TGTGCCAGCAGTCTCTCGGGACTCAACATTTATGGCTACACCTTC.

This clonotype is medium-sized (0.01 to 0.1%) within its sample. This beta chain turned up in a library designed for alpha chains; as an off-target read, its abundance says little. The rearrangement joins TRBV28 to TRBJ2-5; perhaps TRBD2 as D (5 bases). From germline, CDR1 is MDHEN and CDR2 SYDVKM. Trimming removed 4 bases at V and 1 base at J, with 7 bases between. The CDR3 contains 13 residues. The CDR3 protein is CASSSGSQETQYF. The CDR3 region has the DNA TGTGCCAGCAGTTCTGGGAGCCAAGAGACCCAGTACTTC. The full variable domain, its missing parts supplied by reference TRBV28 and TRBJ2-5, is DVKVTQSSRYLVKRTGEKVFLECVQDMDHENMFWYRQDPGLGLRLIYFSYDVKMKEKGDIPEGYSVSREKKERFSLILESASTNQTSMYLCASSSGSQETQYFGPGTRLLVL.

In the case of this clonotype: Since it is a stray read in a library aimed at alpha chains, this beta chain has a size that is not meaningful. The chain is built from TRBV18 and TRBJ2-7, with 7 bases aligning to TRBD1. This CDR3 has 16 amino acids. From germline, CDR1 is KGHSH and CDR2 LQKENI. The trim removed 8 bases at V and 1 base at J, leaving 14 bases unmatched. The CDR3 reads CASTPIRTGRSYEQYF. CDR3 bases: TGTGCCAGCACGCCTATTCGGACAGGCAGATCCTACGAGCAGTACTTC. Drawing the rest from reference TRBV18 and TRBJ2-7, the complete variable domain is NAGVMQNPRHLVRRRGQEARLRCSPMKGHSHVYWYRQLPEEGLKFMVYLQKENIIDESGMPKERFSAEFPKEGPSILRIQQVVRGDSAAYFCASTPIRTGRSYEQYFGPGTRLTVT.

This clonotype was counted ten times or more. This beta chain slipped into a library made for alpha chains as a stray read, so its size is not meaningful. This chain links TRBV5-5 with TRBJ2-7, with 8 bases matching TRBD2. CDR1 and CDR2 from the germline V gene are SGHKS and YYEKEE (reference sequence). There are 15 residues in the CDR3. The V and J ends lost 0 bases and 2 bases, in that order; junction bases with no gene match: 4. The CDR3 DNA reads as TGTGCCAGCAGCTTGGATAATAGCGGGGCCTACGAGCAGTACTTC. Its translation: CASSLDNSGAYEQYF. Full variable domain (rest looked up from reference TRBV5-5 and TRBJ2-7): DAGVTQSPTHLIKTRGQQVTLRCSPISGHKSVSWYQQVLGQGPQFIFQYYEKEERGRGNFPDRFSARQFPNYSSELNVNALLLGDSALYLCASSLDNSGAYEQYFGPGTRLTVT.

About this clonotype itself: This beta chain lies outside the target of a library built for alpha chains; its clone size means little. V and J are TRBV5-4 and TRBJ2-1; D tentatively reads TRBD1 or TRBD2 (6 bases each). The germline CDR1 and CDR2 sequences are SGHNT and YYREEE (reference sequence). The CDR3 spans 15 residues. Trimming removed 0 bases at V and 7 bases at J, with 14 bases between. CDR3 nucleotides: TGTGCCAGCAGCTTGGTAGGGGGAGGTGGGAATGAGCAGTTCTTC. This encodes CASSLVGGGGNEQFF.